This TCR beta chain was sequenced in a study of T cells in localized non-small cell lung cancer. Using immunoSEQ multiplex PCR, the repertoire was profiled, and TCRdb retains in-frame clones only, with some absent. The table has some 39,000 clones, around 79% seen once. Study-wide results and limits: For the top 100 tumor clones, a median about 50 also appeared in adjacent lung. In uninvolved adjacent lung, T cell clonality reached its highest value, exceeding tumor. Sequencing was limited to one tumor region, leaving the possibility of heterogeneity open. The study linked higher blood T cell density to longer overall survival.

CDR1 is SGHDN and CDR2 is FVKESK in the germline V gene. Germline trimming cut 3 bases from V and 4 bases from J; bases unmatched to any gene: 24. The CDR3 consists of 21 residues. As concerns this clone: Its target is not known.

J is TRBJ1-5 and V is TRBV14; 7 nucleotides match TRBD1. This TCR derives from a woman aged 40 to 75 with stage II squamous cell lung carcinoma. Sequences were derived from PBMCs, sampled before any cancer treatment. The CDR3 sequence: CASSQDPGTVVLRGKNQPQHF. In nucleotides, the CDR3 is TGTGCCAGCAGCCAGGACCCCGGGACAGTGGTTTTACGGGGGAAGAATCAGCCCCAGCATTTT.